This T cell receptor beta chain emerged from a study of cytomegalovirus exposure and HLA in healthy donors. Whole-study results and caveats: Prior analysis indicated that the majority of TCR beta V segments exhibited productivity approximately 87% or approximately 30% of the time.

The PCR made use of 60 Vbeta and 13 Jbeta primers. Using immunoSEQ multiplex PCR, the repertoire was profiled, and TCRdb retains in-frame clones only, with some absent. The repertoire consists of 130,000 or so clones, with 75% to 90% occurring once and the leading ten covering more than 1.5%. The ends were cut back, 4 bases at V and 4 bases at J, with 10 bases in the middle. The CDR3 is made up of 13 amino acids. Germline values: CDR1 MRHNA, CDR2 SNTAGT. To note about this clone: Its antigen is currently unknown.

The clonotype comes from a man between 40 and 49 years old in good health and CMV-seronegative. Sequenced: PBMCs. The chain is built from TRBV6-4 and TRBJ2-5; D remains ambiguous. The DNA for the CDR3 is TGTGCCAGCAGTGTCGAGGTTGGAGAGACCCAGTACTTC. Amino acids: CASSVEVGETQYF.